The 32 T cell receptor delta chains below all came from one sample that was sequenced in a study of Vδ1+ human thymocytes. Study-level results: Thymic TRG and TRD repertoires appeared highly polyclonal.

These receptors' targets are unknown. Extracted RNA was reverse transcribed into cDNA. CDR3 amplicons came from multiplex PCR with pooled V-gene forward and constant-region reverse primers. TCRdb redid the clone calls on the multiplex PCR reads with CATT. The sample has tens of thousands of delta-chain clones; more than 15% are singletons. Source material: Vdelta1+ gamma-delta thymocytes from the thymus. Subset: FACS-sorted CD3+ TCRalphabeta- TCRVdelta1+ TCRVdelta2- thymocytes. The origin of the receptors is a boy under two years old who had congenital heart surgery.

A few counts support this clone. The J gene is TRDJ2, the V gene TRDV3; 8 nucleotides agree with TRDD3. Per germline, CDR1 TVYSNPD and CDR2 GDNSRS (reference sequence). This CDR3 is built from 20 residues. V shed 4 bases and J 1 base; nucleotides not matched to a gene: 23. The CDR3 region has the DNA TGTGCCTATCCCCCGTCCTCTGCTAGGGGGATATTAGGTTTGACAGCACAACTCTTCTTT. Protein sequence: CAYPPSSARGILGLTAQLFF.

This clone came up a few times. The chain carries TRDV1 and TRDJ1, with TRDD3 matching over 10 bases. The CDR3 totals 20 residues. The trim removed 5 bases at V and 0 bases at J, leaving 18 bases unmatched. The germline gives CDR1 TSWWSYY, CDR2 QGS. The CDR3 loop reads CALGLCLRGIRARYTDKLIF. The CDR3 DNA is TGTGCTCTTGGGCTCTGTCTCCGGGGGATACGGGCTCGGTACACCGATAAACTCATCTTT.

This rearrangement joins TRDV1 to TRDJ1; D may match TRDD2 or TRDD3 (6 bases each). In germline, CDR1 is TSWWSYY, CDR2 QGS. CDR3 length: 16 amino acids. Trimming removed 6 bases at V and 3 bases at J, with 20 bases between. The CDR3 sequence: CALGSFLVRIPDKLIF. CDR3 bases: TGTGCTCTTGGCTCGTTCCTAGTGAGGATACCCGATAAACTCATCTTT.

The gene calls are TRDV1 and TRDJ1, with D perhaps TRDD2 (6 bases). From germline, CDR1 is TSWWSYY and CDR2 QGS. This CDR3 is built from 14 residues. The germline V and J ends were trimmed by 4 bases and 8 bases, with 17 bases remaining between them. The CDR3 loop is CALGVPVLPQKLIF. The CDR3 nucleotides read TGTGCTCTTGGGGTCCCCGTCCTTCCCCAAAAACTCATCTTT.

The V and J genes are TRDV1 and TRDJ1; a weak D match, TRDD2 (6 bases). The CDR3 extends over 19 amino acids. V gave up 3 bases and J gave up 0 bases, with 23 bases separating them. CDR1 is TSWWSYY and CDR2 is QGS in the germline V gene. The CDR3 coding sequence is TGTGCTCTTGGGGAGTTCCTATCCCGGGGGGGTCCGTACACCGATAAACTCATCTTT. Amino acids: CALGEFLSRGGPYTDKLIF.

The chain combines TRDV1 with TRDJ1; TRDD3 agrees at 8 bases. The CDR3 contains 20 residues. Germline V gene sequence: CDR1 TSWWSYY, CDR2 QGS. J was trimmed by 7 bases and V by 1 base; bases with no gene match: 23. The CDR3 reads CALGEHILNSGYAFWGKLIF. CDR3 DNA sequence: TGTGCTCTTGGGGAACATATCCTAAACTCGGGATACGCGTTCTGGGGTAAACTCATCTTT.

This chain connects TRDV1 to TRDJ1, with 9 bases identical to TRDD3. The trim removed 2 bases at V and 1 base at J, leaving 11 bases unmatched. Germline CDR1 TSWWSYY, CDR2 QGS. This CDR3 is 18 amino acids long. CDR3: CALGERGEGDTLTDKLIF. The CDR3 DNA is TGTGCTCTTGGGGAAAGAGGCGAGGGGGATACTCTCACCGATAAACTCATCTTT.

This chain connects TRDV1 to TRDJ1; possibly TRDD3 for D (6 bases). Trimming cost V 5 bases and J 0 bases, with 25 bases left between them. The CDR3 totals 19 residues. Germline V lookup: CDR1 TSWWSYY, CDR2 QGS. The CDR3 region is CALGNPRSDWGAYTDKLIF. CDR3 DNA sequence: TGTGCTCTTGGGAACCCGAGGTCGGATTGGGGGGCGTACACCGATAAACTCATCTTT.

This chain links TRDV1 with TRDJ1; TRDD3 agrees at 12 bases. The CDR3 is 19 amino acids. V lost 2 bases and J lost 0; bases outside the gene matches: 10. In germline, CDR1 is TSWWSYY, CDR2 QGS. The CDR3 loop reads CALGEYYWGIPPYTDKLIF. DNA for the CDR3: TGTGCTCTTGGGGAATATTACTGGGGGATACCCCCGTACACCGATAAACTCATCTTT.

The genes are TRDV1 and TRDJ1; a weak D match, TRDD2 (6 bases). Germline CDR1 and CDR2: TSWWSYY and QGS. The CDR3 loop spans 18 amino acids. The V and J ends lost 2 bases and 0 bases respectively, with 19 bases between them. DNA of the CDR3: TGTGCTCTTGGGGAATCGGGCCTTCCGGATTCGTACACCGATAAACTCATCTTT. The encoded protein is CALGESGLPDSYTDKLIF.

This clone was detected many times. The chain combines TRDV2 with TRDJ1, with 8 bases fitting TRDD3. CDR1 and CDR2 (germline): GEAIGNYY, EKD. V lost 0 bases to trimming and J lost 2 bases; unmatched junction nucleotides: 16. The CDR3 length is 19 residues. The CDR3 region has the DNA TGTGCCTGTGACACCCCCCTAAACTGGGGGGTAAAGGGGACCGATAAACTCATCTTT. Translating it yields CACDTPLNWGVKGTDKLIF.

This clone has more than one count but fewer than ten. This chain uses TRDV1 with TRDJ1; TRDD3 matches at 7 bases. The CDR3 has 14 residues. CDR1 and CDR2 (germline): TSWWSYY, QGS. After removal of 1 base from V and 6 bases from J, the junction contained 5 bases not matched to a gene. CDR3 coding DNA: TGTGCTCTTGGGGAACGGATACGAGGGTATAAACTCATCTTT. This encodes CALGERIRGYKLIF.

This chain links TRDV2 with TRDJ1, with 12 bases identical to TRDD3. Germline CDR1 GEAIGNYY, CDR2 EKD. Trimming cost V 8 bases and J 0 bases; bases outside gene matches: 15. This CDR3 has 18 amino acids. As DNA, the CDR3 is TGTGCCTCCAGAACCGCGTACTGGGGGATACTGTACACCGATAAACTCATCTTT. Protein sequence: CASRTAYWGILYTDKLIF.

This clone has only a few counts. J is TRDJ2 and V is TRDV1; 10 nucleotides align to TRDD3. CDR3 length: 18 amino acids. After removal of 2 bases from V and 5 bases from J, the junction contained 11 bases not matched to a gene. Germline CDR1 reads TSWWSYY; CDR2 reads QGS. The CDR3 is CALGESVPYWGITAQLFF. The CDR3 DNA sequence: TGTGCTCTTGGGGAAAGTGTTCCGTACTGGGGGATTACAGCACAACTCTTCTTT.

This sequence joins TRDV1 and TRDJ1; 8 bases line up with TRDD2. This CDR3 spans 19 amino acids. The germline CDR1 and CDR2 sequences are TSWWSYY and QGS. With 0 bases clipped from V and 0 bases from J, the junction kept 12 bases outside the gene matches. Written as DNA, the CDR3 is TGTGCTCTTGGGGAACTGTTACTTCCTACGTCTTGTGACACCGATAAACTCATCTTT. As protein: CALGELLLPTSCDTDKLIF.

This sequence joins TRDV1 and TRDJ1; D remains ambiguous. This CDR3 has 19 amino acids. Per germline, CDR1 TSWWSYY and CDR2 QGS. Trimming shortened V by 3 bases and J by 7 bases, and 30 bases separated the two germline ends. The CDR3 DNA reads TGTGCTCTTGGGGACCCCTTGCGGCGGGGCCCTCCCCCGATGCGTAAACTCATCTTT. Translated, it gives CALGDPLRRGPPPMRKLIF.

V is TRDV1 and J is TRDJ1; 7 positions agree with TRDD3. The CDR3 runs 19 residues. The germline CDR1 and CDR2 sequences are TSWWSYY and QGS. The ends lost 3 bases at V and 5 bases at J; junction bases unmatched: 21. CDR3 DNA: TGTGCTCTTGGGGACCTCTTCACATCACGCAGGCGACTGGGGGATAAACTCATCTTT. Protein sequence: CALGDLFTSRRRLGDKLIF.

The rearrangement joins TRDV1 to TRDJ1, with 8 bases lining up with TRDD3. V lost 4 bases to trimming and J lost 2 bases; unmatched junction nucleotides: 15. The CDR3 has 18 amino acids. Germline-derived CDR1 and CDR2 are TSWWSYY and QGS. CDR3 sequence reads: CALGGTSVGDCGTDKLIF. The CDR3, as DNA: TGTGCTCTTGGGGGAACCTCAGTGGGGGATTGTGGGACCGATAAACTCATCTTT.

V gene TRDV1 combines with J gene TRDJ1; 8 bases are a match to TRDD3. Germline V gene lookup returns CDR1 TSWWSYY and CDR2 QGS. After removal of 1 base from V and 1 base from J, the junction contained 14 bases not matched to a gene. CDR3 length: 19 amino acids. The CDR3 protein is CALGEPGLTLGDFTDKLIF. In nucleotides, the CDR3 is TGTGCTCTTGGGGAACCTGGATTAACTCTGGGGGACTTCACCGATAAACTCATCTTT.

V and J are TRDV1 and TRDJ1; 12 bases map to TRDD3. Trimming took 1 base from V and 3 from J; bases not matched to a gene: 6. Looked up from germline, CDR1 is TSWWSYY and CDR2 is QGS. The length of the CDR3 is 17 residues. The CDR3 sequence: CALGEQPYWGIPDKLIF. The CDR3 bases are TGTGCTCTTGGGGAACAGCCTTACTGGGGGATACCCGATAAACTCATCTTT.

The rearrangement uses TRDV1 and TRDJ1, with D perhaps being TRDD2 or TRDD3 (5 bases each). Germline CDR1 is TSWWSYY and CDR2 is QGS. This CDR3 spans 20 amino acids. The ends were cut back, 1 base at V and 2 bases at J, with 26 bases in the middle. CDR3 region: CALGEHTPSSWITGTDKLIF. CDR3 DNA sequence: TGTGCTCTTGGGGAACATACTCCTAGTTCGTGGATAACGGGAACCGATAAACTCATCTTT.

The chain is built from TRDV1 and TRDJ1, with 9 bases fitting TRDD3. Germline CDR1 and CDR2: TSWWSYY and QGS. The CDR3 has 21 amino acids. The junction had 17 bases not matched to a gene; V was cut back by 0 bases and J by 0 bases. The CDR3 nucleotides read TGTGCTCTTGGGGAACTCCCTGTTCCAAGGGGGATACTCCGGTACACCGATAAACTCATCTTT. It translates to CALGELPVPRGILRYTDKLIF.

In its sample, this clone was seen a few times. The chain recombines TRDV1 with TRDJ2; D perhaps matches TRDD3 (5 bases). Germline assignment: CDR1 TSWWSYY and CDR2 QGS. V lost 3 bases, J lost 0 bases, and 20 bases lay in between. The CDR3 has 19 amino acids. Here the CDR3 reads CALGDRVHRVLALTAQLFF. For the CDR3, the DNA is TGTGCTCTTGGGGATCGGGTCCATAGGGTACTGGCTTTGACAGCACAACTCTTCTTT.

The chain couples TRDV1 to TRDJ1; 10 bases match TRDD3. The V gene's germline CDR1 is TSWWSYY and CDR2 QGS. V trimming: 5 bases; J trimming: 0 bases; junction bases outside the gene matches: 24. This CDR3 comprises 22 residues. The CDR3 sequence: CALGFQAFLTTLGDGYTDKLIF. For the CDR3, the DNA is TGTGCTCTTGGGTTCCAGGCCTTCCTCACCACACTGGGGGATGGGTACACCGATAAACTCATCTTT.

V usage is TRDV1 and J usage is TRDJ1; TRDD3 might be the D (5 bases). With 5 bases removed from V and 5 bases from J, the gap between germline ends came to 9 bases. This CDR3 is built from 12 residues. Germline CDR1 is TSWWSYY and CDR2 is QGS. The CDR3 DNA follows: TGTGCTCTTGGGAGGATAAGTGATAAACTCATCTTT. Its translation: CALGRISDKLIF.

The chain uses TRDV1 and TRDJ1; 10 bases map to TRDD3. The CDR3 consists of 22 residues. With V trimmed by 0 bases and J by 0 bases, 19 bases remained unmatched. Germline lookup yields CDR1 TSWWSYY and CDR2 QGS. CDR3 nucleotides: TGTGCTCTTGGGGAACTTAGTGCCGGATTTGGGGGATACCAGGTCAACACCGATAAACTCATCTTT. Encoded protein: CALGELSAGFGGYQVNTDKLIF.

A few counts support this clone. Its ends do not fully match the called genes, so a read error is possible. This sample also contains other DNA sequences that code for the same CDR3. The chain recombines TRDV1 with TRDJ1; no reliable D call. The V gene's germline CDR1 is TSWWSYY and CDR2 QGS. CDR3 size: 15 residues. For the CDR3, the DNA is TGTGCTCTTGGGGTGCAATTCCCACCGAGCGGTAAACTCATCTTC. Its translation is CALGVQFPPSGKLIF.

This clone showed up just a few times. The chain couples TRDV1 to TRDJ1; the match to TRDD3 covers 12 bases. Trimming removed 2 bases from V and 0 bases from J; junction bases left unmatched: 22. There are 23 residues in the CDR3. Germline values: CDR1 TSWWSYY, CDR2 QGS. The CDR3 nucleotides read TGTGCTCTTGGGGAAGACTCAACCTACCCTAAAAACTGGGGGATACTGTACACCGATAAACTCATCTTT. Translating gives CALGEDSTYPKNWGILYTDKLIF.

The V call is TRDV1, the J call TRDJ1; perhaps TRDD1 as D (5 bases). Germline-derived CDR1 and CDR2 are TSWWSYY and QGS. The CDR3 has 19 amino acids. Trimming left V 1 base short and J 2 bases short, with 23 bases between. CDR3 protein: CALGEPEIPVLRATDKLIF. CDR3 in DNA: TGTGCTCTTGGGGAACCCGAAATCCCCGTACTCCGGGCAACCGATAAACTCATCTTT.

The table lists this clone with a few counts. The chain couples TRDV1 to TRDJ1; the match to TRDD3 covers 13 bases. Per germline, CDR1 TSWWSYY and CDR2 QGS. Trimming removed 2 bases from V and 8 bases from J; junction bases left unmatched: 29. This CDR3 spans 23 amino acids. CDR3 nucleotides: TGTGCTCTTGGGGAAGTCCCCTTCCTACCGAATGTACTGGGGGATACGCAGGTGGGGAAACTCATCTTT. Translating it yields CALGEVPFLPNVLGDTQVGKLIF.

This chain links TRDV1 with TRDJ1; 9 nucleotides line up with TRDD3. The CDR3 spans 20 residues. V was pared by 0 bases and J by 0 bases, with 14 bases of the junction left unmatched. CDR1 is TSWWSYY, CDR2 QGS, per germline. The CDR3 DNA reads TGTGCTCTTGGGGAACTTGGTATGAAAGACTGGGGGACGTACACCGATAAACTCATCTTT. Residues: CALGELGMKDWGTYTDKLIF.

The genes are TRDV1 and TRDJ1; 10 positions agree with TRDD3. The CDR3 is made up of 15 amino acids. The germline V gene encodes CDR1 TSWWSYY and CDR2 QGS. The trim removed 1 base at V and 7 bases at J, leaving 6 bases unmatched. The CDR3 here is CALGEPVLGDLKLIF. The CDR3 bases are TGTGCTCTTGGGGAACCAGTACTGGGGGATCTTAAACTCATCTTT.